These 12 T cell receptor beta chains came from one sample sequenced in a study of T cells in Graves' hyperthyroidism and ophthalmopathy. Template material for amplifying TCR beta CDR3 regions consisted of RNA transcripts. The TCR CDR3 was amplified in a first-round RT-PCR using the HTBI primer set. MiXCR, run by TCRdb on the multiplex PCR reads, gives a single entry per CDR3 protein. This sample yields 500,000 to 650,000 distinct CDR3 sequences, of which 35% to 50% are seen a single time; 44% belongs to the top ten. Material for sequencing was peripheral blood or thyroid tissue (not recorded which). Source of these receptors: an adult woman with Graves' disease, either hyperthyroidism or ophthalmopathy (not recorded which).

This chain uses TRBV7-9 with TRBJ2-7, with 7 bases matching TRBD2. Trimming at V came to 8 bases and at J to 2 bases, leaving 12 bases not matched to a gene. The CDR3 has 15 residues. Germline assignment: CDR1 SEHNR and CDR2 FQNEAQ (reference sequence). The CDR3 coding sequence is TGTGCCAGCGGATCCTTAAGCGGGAACCCCTACGAGCAGTACTTC. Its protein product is CASGSLSGNPYEQYF.

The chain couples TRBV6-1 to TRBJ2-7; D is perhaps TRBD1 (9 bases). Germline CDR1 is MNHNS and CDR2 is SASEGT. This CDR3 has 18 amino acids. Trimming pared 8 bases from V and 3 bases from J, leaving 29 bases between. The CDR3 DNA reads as TGTGCCAGCGCGGGACAGGGCGCGAGTAGCGGGAATTACTACGAGCAGTACTTC. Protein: CASAGQGASSGNYYEQYF.

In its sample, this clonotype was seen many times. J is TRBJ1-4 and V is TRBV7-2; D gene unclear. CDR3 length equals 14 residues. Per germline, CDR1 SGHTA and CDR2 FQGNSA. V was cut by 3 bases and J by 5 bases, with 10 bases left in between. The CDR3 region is CASSFGRRNEKLFF. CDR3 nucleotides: TGTGCCAGCAGCTTTGGACGGAGGAATGAAAAACTGTTTTTT. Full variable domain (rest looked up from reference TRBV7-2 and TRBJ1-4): GAGVSQSPSNKVTEKGKDVELRCDPISGHTALYWYRQSLGQGLEFLIYFQGNSAPDKSGLPSDRFSAERTGGSVSTLTIQRTQQEDSAVYLCASSFGRRNEKLFFGSGTQLSVL.

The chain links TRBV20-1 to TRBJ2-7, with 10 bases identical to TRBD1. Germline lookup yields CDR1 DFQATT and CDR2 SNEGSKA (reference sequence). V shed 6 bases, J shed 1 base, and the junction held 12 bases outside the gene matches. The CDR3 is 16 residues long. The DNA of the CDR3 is TGCAGTGCAAGCCTCGGACAGGGGGGTCCGTCCTACGAGCAGTACTTC. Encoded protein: CSASLGQGGPSYEQYF.

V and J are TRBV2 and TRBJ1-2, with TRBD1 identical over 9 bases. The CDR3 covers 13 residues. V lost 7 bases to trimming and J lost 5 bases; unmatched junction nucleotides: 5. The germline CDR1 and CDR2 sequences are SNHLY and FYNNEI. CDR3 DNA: TGTGCCAGCAATTCGGACAGGGGATATGGCTACACCTTC. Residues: CASNSDRGYGYTF.

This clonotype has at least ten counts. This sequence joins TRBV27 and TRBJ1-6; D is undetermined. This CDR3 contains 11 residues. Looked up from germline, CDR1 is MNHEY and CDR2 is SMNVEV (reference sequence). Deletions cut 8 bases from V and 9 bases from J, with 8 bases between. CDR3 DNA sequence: TGTGCCAGCGGTCCAATTTCACCCCTCCACTTT. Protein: CASGPISPLHF.

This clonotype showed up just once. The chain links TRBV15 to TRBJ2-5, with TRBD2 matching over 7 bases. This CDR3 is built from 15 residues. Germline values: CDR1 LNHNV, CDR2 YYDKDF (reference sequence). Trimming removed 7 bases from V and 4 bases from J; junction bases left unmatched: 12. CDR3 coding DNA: TGTGCCACCAATGGCGGACTAGGCGGTCGAGAGACCCAGTACTTC. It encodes CATNGGLGGRETQYF. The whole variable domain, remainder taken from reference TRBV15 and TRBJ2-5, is DAMVIQNPRYQVTQFGKPVTLSCSQTLNHNVMYWYQQKSSQAPKLLFHYYDKDFNNEADTPDNFQSRRPNTSFCFLDIRSPGLGDTAMYLCATNGGLGGRETQYFGPGTRLLVL.

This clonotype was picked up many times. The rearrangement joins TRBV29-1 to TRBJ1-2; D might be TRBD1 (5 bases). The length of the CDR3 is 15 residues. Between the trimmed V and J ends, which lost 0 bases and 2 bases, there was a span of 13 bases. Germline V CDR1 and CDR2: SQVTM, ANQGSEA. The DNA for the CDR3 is TGCAGCGTTGAAGATCCCTTCGCAGGGAACTATGGCTACACCTTC. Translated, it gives CSVEDPFAGNYGYTF. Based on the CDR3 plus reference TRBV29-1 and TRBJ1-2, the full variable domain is SAVISQKPSRDICQRGTSLTIQCQVDSQVTMMFWYRQQPGQSLTLIATANQGSEATYESGFVIDKFPISRPNLTFSTLTVSNMSPEDSSIYLCSVEDPFAGNYGYTFGSGTRLTVV.

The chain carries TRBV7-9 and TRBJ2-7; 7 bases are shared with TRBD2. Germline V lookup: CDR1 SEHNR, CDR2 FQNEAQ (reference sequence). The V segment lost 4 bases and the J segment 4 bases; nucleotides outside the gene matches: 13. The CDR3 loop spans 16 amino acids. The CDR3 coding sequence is TGTGCCAGCAGCTCACAAATGGGACCCGGGGGGTACGAGCAGTACTTC. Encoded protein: CASSSQMGPGGYEQYF.

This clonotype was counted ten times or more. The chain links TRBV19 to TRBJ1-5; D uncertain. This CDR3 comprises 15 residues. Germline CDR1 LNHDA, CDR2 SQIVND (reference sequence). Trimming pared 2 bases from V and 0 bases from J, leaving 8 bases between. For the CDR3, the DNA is TGTGCCAGTAGTATACCGGCCCCTAGCAATCAGCCCCAGCATTTT. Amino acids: CASSIPAPSNQPQHF.

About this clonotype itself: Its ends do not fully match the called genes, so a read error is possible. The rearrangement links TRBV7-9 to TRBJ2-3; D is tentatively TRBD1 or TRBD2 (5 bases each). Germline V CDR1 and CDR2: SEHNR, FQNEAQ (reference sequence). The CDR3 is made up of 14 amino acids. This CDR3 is CASSFKGSTDTQYF. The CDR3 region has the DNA TGTGCCAGCAGCTTTAAGGGGAGCACCGATACGCAGTATTTT.

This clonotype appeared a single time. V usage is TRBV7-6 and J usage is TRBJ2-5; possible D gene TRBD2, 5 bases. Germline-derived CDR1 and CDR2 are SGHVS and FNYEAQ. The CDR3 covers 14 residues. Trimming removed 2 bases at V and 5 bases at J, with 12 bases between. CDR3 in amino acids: CASSLFREWETQYF. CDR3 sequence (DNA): TGTGCCAGCAGCTTATTTAGGGAGTGGGAGACCCAGTACTTC.